These 11 T cell receptor beta chains were sequenced from one sample in a study of OX40 agonist ivuxolimab in advanced cancers. The assay was immunoSEQ multiplex PCR, and TCRdb's table has in-frame clones only and misses some. The sample carries roughly 69,000 clones, about 90% recorded once. Sequences were derived from CD4+ or CD8+ T cells sorted from blood, sampled in a trial of the OX40 agonist ivuxolimab. All receptors derive from an adult with an advanced solid tumor such as melanoma, head and neck, liver or kidney cancer.

This sequence joins TRBV28 and TRBJ2-7; TRBD2 matches 13 bases. Germline assignment: CDR1 MDHEN and CDR2 SYDVKM. This CDR3 region has 15 residues. V was clipped by 7 bases and J by 6 bases; unmatched bases: 9. The CDR3 DNA follows: TGTGCCAGCAATGAACTAGCGGGAGGGCCTCTCGAGCAGTACTTC. It specifies CASNELAGGPLEQYF.

V gene TRBV6-1 combines with J gene TRBJ2-2; D tentatively fits TRBD1 or TRBD2 (5 bases each). Germline V gene lookup returns CDR1 MNHNS and CDR2 SASEGT. V was clipped by 6 bases and J by 0 bases, with 8 bases between them. CDR3 length: 14 amino acids. CDR3 protein: CASRGDANTGELFF. The CDR3 DNA reads as TGTGCCAGCAGGGGGGACGCGAACACCGGGGAGCTGTTTTTT.

The chain joins TRBV6-5 to TRBJ1-2; the D is unclear. V was clipped by 5 bases and J by 5 bases, with 12 bases between them. Germline CDR1 is MNHEY and CDR2 is SVGAGI. The CDR3 is 13 amino acids. The CDR3 spells CASSPTATYGYTF. The CDR3 bases are TGTGCCAGCAGTCCCACTGCAACTTATGGCTACACCTTC.

The chain has TRBV9 and TRBJ2-7; D might be TRBD1 or TRBD2, each matching 5 bases. Germline CDR1 is SGDLS and CDR2 is YYNGEE. V lost 2 bases and J 2 bases, leaving 11 bases between the germline ends. The CDR3 sequence is 14 residues long. CDR3 nucleotide sequence: TGTGCCAGCAGCGTGGGGACGCAGGCCTACGAGCAGTACTTC. Translating it yields CASSVGTQAYEQYF.

This chain joins TRBV28 and TRBJ1-2; D not resolved. Germline V lookup: CDR1 MDHEN, CDR2 SYDVKM. Trimming stripped 10 bases from V and 4 bases from J, with 22 bases between. The CDR3 runs 15 residues. The CDR3 nucleotides read TGTGCCACCCTCAATGAGAGGAATGGGTTCTATGGCTACACCTTC. It codes for CATLNERNGFYGYTF.

The J gene is TRBJ1-5, the V gene TRBV10-1; 9 positions match TRBD1. V shed 6 bases and J 2 bases; nucleotides not matched to a gene: 17. This CDR3 is built from 19 residues. The germline V gene encodes CDR1 WNHNN and CDR2 SYGVQD (reference sequence). CDR3 bases: TGCGCCAGCAGGCCTACCCGGACACAGGGGGCAAGATGCAATCAGCCCCAGCATTTT. This codes for CASRPTRTQGARCNQPQHF.

V usage is TRBV6-1 and J usage is TRBJ2-5, with a weak D call TRBD1 (6 bases). There are 13 residues in the CDR3. The V gene lost 3 bases and the J gene lost 5 bases, with 10 bases spanning the gap. Germline CDR1 is MNHNS and CDR2 is SASEGT. In DNA form, the CDR3 reads TGTGCCAGCAGTGAGGGACATCGGGAGACCCAGTACTTC. Its protein product is CASSEGHRETQYF.

J is TRBJ2-1 and V is TRBV2, with D unresolved. Trimming cost V 7 bases and J 2 bases, with 9 bases left between them. The length of the CDR3 is 13 residues. Germline V gives CDR1 SNHLY, CDR2 FYNNEI. The DNA for the CDR3 is TGTGCCAGCATTCCGAGAACCTACAATGAGCAGTTCTTC. Protein product: CASIPRTYNEQFF.

The chain uses TRBV9 and TRBJ1-2; no definite D call. The V gene lost 0 bases and the J gene lost 6 bases, with 12 bases spanning the gap. Germline assignment: CDR1 SGDLS and CDR2 YYNGEE. The CDR3 spans 14 residues. CDR3 DNA sequence: TGTGCCAGCAGCGTAGAGTTCCTCACGGATGGCTACACCTTC. This translates into CASSVEFLTDGYTF.

The chain employs TRBV9 and TRBJ2-1, with TRBD2 matching 10 bases. J lost 5 bases, V lost 4 bases, and 9 bases had no gene match. Germline assignment: CDR1 SGDLS and CDR2 YYNGEE. The CDR3 consists of 16 residues. CDR3 coding DNA: TGTGCCAGCAGCCCCTACAGCGGGAGGGCCAACAATGAGCAGTTCTTC. It specifies CASSPYSGRANNEQFF.

Here the CDR3 DNA reads TGTGCCAGCAGCACCGGGACAGTCAGCACAGATACGCAGTATTTT. Translating gives CASSTGTVSTDTQYF. J is TRBJ2-3 and V is TRBV7-9, with 7 bases that match TRBD1. CDR1 is SEHNR and CDR2 is FQNEAQ in the germline V gene (reference sequence). CDR3 length: 15 amino acids. The trim removed 5 bases at V and 0 bases at J, leaving 5 bases unmatched.